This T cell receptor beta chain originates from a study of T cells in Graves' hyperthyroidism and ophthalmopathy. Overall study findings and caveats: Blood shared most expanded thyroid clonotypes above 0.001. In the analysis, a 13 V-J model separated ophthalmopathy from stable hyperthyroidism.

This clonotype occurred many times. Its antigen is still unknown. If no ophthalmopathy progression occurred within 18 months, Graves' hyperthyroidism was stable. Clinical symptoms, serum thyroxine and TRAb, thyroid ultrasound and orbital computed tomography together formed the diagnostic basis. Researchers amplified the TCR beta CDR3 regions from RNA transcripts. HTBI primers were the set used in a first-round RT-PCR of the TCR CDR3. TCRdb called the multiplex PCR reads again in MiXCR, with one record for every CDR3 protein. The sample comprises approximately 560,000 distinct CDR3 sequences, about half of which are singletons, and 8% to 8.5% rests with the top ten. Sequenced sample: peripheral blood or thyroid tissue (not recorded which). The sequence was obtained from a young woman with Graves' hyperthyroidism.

For the CDR3, the DNA is TGTGCCAGCAGCCCGAACCCGAAGGGACCCTATGGCTACACCTTC. Protein: CASSPNPKGPYGYTF. The chain combines TRBV7-3 with TRBJ1-2; D may be TRBD1 (5 bases). The V end was cut by 5 bases, the J end by 4 bases, with 17 bases between. Per germline, CDR1 SGHTA and CDR2 FQGTGA. This CDR3 comprises 15 residues.